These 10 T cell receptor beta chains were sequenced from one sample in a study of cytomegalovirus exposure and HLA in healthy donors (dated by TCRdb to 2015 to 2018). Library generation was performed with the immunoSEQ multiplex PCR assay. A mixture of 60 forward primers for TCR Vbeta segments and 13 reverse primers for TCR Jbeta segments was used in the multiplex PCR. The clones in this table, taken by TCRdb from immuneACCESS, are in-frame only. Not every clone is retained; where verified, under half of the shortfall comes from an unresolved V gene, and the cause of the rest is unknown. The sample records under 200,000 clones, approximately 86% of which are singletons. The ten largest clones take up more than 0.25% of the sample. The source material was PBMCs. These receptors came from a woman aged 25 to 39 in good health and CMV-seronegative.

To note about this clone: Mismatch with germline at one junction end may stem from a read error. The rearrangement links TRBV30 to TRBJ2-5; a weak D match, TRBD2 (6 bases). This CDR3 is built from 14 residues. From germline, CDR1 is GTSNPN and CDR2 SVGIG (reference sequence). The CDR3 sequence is CAWSRGLIQETQYF. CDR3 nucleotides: TGTGCTTGGAGCCGGGGACTTATCCAAGAGACCCAGTACTTC.

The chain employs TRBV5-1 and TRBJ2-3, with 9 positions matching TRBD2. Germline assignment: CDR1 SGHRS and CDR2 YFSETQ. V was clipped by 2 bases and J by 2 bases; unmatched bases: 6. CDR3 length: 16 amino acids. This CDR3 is CASSFDGGRATDTQYF. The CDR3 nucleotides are TGCGCCAGCAGCTTCGACGGCGGGAGGGCCACAGATACGCAGTATTTT.

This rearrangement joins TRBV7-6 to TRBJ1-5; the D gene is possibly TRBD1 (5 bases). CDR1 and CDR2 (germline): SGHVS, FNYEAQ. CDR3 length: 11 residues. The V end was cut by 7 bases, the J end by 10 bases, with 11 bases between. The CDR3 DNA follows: TGTGCCAGCACGGGGGTAGGTCCCCAGCATTTT. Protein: CASTGVGPQHF.

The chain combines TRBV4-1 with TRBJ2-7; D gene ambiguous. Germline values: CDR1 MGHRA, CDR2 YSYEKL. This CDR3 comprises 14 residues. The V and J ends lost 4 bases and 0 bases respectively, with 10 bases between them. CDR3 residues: CASSLWATSYEQYF. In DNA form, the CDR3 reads TGCGCCAGCAGCCTATGGGCTACCTCCTACGAGCAGTACTTC.

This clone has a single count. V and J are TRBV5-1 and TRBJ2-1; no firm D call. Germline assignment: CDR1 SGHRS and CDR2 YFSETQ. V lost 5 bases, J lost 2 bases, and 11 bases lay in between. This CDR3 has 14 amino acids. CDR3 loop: CASRPQSTYNEQFF. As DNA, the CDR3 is TGCGCCAGCAGACCCCAGTCGACCTACAATGAGCAGTTCTTC.

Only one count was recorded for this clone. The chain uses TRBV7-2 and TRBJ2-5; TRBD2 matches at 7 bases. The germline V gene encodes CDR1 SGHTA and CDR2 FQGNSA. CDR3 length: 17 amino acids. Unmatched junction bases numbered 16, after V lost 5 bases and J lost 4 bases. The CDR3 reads CASSPGVRVAGGETQYF. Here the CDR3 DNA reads TGTGCCAGCAGCCCCGGGGTGAGGGTAGCGGGTGGAGAGACCCAGTACTTC.

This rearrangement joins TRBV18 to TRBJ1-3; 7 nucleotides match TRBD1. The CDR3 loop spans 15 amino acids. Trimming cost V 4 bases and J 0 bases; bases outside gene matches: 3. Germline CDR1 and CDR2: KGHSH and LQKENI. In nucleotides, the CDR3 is TGTGCCAGCTCACTCGACAGGGCCTCTGGAAACACCATATATTTT. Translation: CASSLDRASGNTIYF. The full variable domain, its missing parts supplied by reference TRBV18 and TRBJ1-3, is NAGVMQNPRHLVRRRGQEARLRCSPMKGHSHVYWYRQLPEEGLKFMVYLQKENIIDESGMPKERFSAEFPKEGPSILRIQQVVRGDSAAYFCASSLDRASGNTIYFGEGSWLTVV.

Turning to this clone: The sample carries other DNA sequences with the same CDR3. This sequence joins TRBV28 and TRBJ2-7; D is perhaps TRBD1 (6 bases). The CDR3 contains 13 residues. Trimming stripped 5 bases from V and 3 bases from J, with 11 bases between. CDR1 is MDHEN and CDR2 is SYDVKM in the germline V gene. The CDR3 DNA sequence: TGTGCCAGCAGTCCCGGACAGATCTACGAGCAGTACTTC. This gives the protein CASSPGQIYEQYF.

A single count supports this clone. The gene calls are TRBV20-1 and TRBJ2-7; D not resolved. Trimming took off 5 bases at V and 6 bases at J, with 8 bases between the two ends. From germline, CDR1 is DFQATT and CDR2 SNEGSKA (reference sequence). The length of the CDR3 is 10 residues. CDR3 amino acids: CSAWVAEQYF. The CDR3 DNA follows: TGCAGTGCTTGGGTAGCCGAGCAGTACTTC.

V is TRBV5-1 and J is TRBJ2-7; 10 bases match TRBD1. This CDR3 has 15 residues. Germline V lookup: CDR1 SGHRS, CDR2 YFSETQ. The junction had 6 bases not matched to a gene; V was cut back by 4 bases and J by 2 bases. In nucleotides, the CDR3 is TGCGCCAGCAGCCTCGGACAGGGGGAAGCCTACGAGCAGTACTTC. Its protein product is CASSLGQGEAYEQYF.